The clone carrying this TCR beta chain was counted ten times or more. Its antigen remains unknown. Time point noted: sample taken at primary tumor resection. The record originates from a study of spatial heterogeneity in lung cancer. Overall study context: In raw reads, more than 8.5 appearances on average were recorded for each unique TCR and UMI combination.

The CDR3 consists of 16 residues. Per the germline V gene, CDR1 is LGHDT and CDR2 is YNNKEL (reference sequence). With 0 bases clipped from V and 4 bases from J, the junction kept 5 bases outside the gene matches. The library protocol tagged each TCR cDNA with a unique molecular identifier. MiXCR, applied by TCRdb to the 5' RACE reads, yields one record per CDR3 protein. Here the sample spans about 100,000 distinct CDR3 sequences, around 4.3% being singletons. Findings and caveats of the study: The counts of expanded TCRs, ubiquitous and regional, tracked ubiquitous and regional nonsynonymous mutations, respectively. In tumors, expanded intratumoral alpha and beta TCR counts tracked mutation counts.

Sequences were derived from lung tumor tissue, sampled at surgery. This clonotype was obtained from a male donor with early-stage non-small cell lung cancer. This chain links TRBV3-1 with TRBJ2-7; the match to TRBD2 covers 11 bases. The CDR3 coding sequence is TGTGCCAGCAGCCAAGACCTAGCGGGAGGAACTTACGAGCAGTACTTC. Translating it yields CASSQDLAGGTYEQYF.